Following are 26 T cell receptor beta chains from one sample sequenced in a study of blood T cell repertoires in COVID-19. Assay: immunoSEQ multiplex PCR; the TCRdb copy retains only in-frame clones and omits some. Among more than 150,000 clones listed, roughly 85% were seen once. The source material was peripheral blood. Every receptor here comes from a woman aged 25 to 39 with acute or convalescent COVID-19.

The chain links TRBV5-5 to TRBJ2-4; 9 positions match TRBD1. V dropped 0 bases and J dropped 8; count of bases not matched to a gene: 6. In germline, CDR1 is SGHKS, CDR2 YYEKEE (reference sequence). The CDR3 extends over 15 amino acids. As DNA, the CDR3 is TGTGCCAGCAGCTTGGGGGACAGGGATGTAGACATTCAGTACTTC. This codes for CASSLGDRDVDIQYF.

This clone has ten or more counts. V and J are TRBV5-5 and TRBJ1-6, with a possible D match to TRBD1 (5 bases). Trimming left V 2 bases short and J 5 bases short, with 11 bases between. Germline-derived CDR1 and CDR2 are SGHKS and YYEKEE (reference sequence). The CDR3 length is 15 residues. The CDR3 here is CASSFRGEDNSPLHF. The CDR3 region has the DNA TGTGCCAGCAGCTTCAGAGGGGAGGATAATTCACCCCTCCACTTT. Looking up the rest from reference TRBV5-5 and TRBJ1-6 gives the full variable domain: DAGVTQSPTHLIKTRGQQVTLRCSPISGHKSVSWYQQVLGQGPQFIFQYYEKEERGRGNFPDRFSARQFPNYSSELNVNALLLGDSALYLCASSFRGEDNSPLHFGNGTRLTVT.

The CDR3 DNA sequence: TGTGCCAGCGGCCGGGGGAGGGGGGGAACCTACGAGCAGTACTTC. The encoded protein is CASGRGRGGTYEQYF. The chain links TRBV2 to TRBJ2-7; maybe TRBD2 (7 bases). Trimming took off 8 bases at V and 2 bases at J, with 19 bases between the two ends. Germline values: CDR1 SNHLY, CDR2 FYNNEI. The length of the CDR3 is 15 residues.

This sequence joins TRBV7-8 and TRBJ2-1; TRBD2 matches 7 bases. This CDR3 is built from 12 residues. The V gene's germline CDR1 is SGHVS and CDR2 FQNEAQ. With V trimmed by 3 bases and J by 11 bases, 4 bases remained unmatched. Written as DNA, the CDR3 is TGTGCCAGCAGCTTCCAAGCGGGGCAGCAGTTCTTC. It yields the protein CASSFQAGQQFF.

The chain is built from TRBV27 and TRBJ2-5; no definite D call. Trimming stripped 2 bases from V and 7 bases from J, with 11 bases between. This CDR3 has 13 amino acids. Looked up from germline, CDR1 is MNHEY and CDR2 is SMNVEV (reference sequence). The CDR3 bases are TGTGCCAGCAGTTTAGAGGTGTTTGGGACCCAGTACTTC. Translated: CASSLEVFGTQYF.

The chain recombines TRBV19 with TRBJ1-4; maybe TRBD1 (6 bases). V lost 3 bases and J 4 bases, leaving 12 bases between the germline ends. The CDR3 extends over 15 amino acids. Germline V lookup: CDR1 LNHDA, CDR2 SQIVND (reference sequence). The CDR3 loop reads CASSIPTGFNEKLFF. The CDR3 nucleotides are TGTGCCAGTAGTATTCCAACAGGGTTTAATGAAAAACTGTTTTTT.

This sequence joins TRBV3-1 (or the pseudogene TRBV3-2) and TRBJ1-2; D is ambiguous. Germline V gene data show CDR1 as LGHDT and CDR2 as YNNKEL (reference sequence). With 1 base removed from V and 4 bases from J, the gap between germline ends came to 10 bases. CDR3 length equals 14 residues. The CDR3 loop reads CASSQGEGSYGYTF. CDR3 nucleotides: TGTGCCAGCAGCCAAGGGGAGGGCTCCTATGGCTACACCTTC.

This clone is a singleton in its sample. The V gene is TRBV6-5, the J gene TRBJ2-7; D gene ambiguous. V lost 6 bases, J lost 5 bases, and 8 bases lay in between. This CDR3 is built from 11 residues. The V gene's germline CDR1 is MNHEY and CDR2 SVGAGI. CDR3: CASSQSNEQYF. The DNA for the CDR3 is TGTGCCAGCAGCCAGTCGAACGAGCAGTACTTC.

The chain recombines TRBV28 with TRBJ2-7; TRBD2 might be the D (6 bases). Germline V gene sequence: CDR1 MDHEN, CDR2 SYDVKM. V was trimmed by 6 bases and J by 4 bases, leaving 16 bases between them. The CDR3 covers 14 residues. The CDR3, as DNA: TGTGCCAGCAGCCCCCGCGGGATACTTTACGAGCAGTACTTC. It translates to CASSPRGILYEQYF.

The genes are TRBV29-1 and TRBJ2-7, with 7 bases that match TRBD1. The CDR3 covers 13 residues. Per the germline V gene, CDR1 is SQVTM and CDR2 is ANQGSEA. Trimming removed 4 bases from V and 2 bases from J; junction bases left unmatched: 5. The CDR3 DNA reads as TGCAGCGTTGTCCGGGACAGCACCTACGAGCAGTACTTC. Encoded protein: CSVVRDSTYEQYF.

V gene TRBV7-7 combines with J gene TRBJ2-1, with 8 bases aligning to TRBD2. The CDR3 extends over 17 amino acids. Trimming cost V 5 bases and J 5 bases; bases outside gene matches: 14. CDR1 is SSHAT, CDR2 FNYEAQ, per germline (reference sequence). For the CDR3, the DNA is TGTGCCAGCAGCCCGGTATCTTTCGGGGGGGCCCACAATGAGCAGTTCTTC. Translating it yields CASSPVSFGGAHNEQFF.

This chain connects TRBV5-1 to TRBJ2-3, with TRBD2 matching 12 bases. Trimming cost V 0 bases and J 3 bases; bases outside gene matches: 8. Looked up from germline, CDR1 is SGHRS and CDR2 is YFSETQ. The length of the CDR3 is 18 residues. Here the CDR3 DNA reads TGCGCCAGCAGCTTGGTAGCTAGCGGGAGGGCCGCGACAGATACGCAGTATTTT. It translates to CASSLVASGRAATDTQYF.

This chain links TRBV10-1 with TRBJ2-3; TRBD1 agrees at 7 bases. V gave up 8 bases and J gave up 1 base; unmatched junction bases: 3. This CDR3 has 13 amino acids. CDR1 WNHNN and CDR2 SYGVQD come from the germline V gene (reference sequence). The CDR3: CASPTGRTDTQYF. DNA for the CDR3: TGCGCCAGCCCGACAGGGCGCACAGATACGCAGTATTTT.

CDR3 coding DNA: TGTGCCACCAGCGCGTCAGGGAACAATAATTCACCCCTCCACTTT. Its protein is CATSASGNNNSPLHF. The gene calls are TRBV15 and TRBJ1-6; a weak D match, TRBD1 (5 bases). Trimming removed 5 bases at V and 5 bases at J, with 13 bases between. This CDR3 has 15 amino acids. Germline-derived CDR1 and CDR2 are LNHNV and YYDKDF (reference sequence).

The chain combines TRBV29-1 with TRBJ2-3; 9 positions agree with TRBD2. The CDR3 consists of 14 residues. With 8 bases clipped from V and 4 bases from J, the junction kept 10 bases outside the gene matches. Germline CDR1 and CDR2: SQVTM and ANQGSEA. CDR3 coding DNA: TGCAGCATCCGGCGGCGGGGGGGCTCAGATACGCAGTATTTT. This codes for CSIRRRGGSDTQYF.

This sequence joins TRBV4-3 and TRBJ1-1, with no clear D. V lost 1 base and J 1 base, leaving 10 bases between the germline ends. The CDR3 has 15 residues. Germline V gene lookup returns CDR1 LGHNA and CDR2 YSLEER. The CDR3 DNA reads TGCGCCAGCAGCCAAGTCAGAGACACGAACACTGAAGCTTTCTTT. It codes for CASSQVRDTNTEAFF.

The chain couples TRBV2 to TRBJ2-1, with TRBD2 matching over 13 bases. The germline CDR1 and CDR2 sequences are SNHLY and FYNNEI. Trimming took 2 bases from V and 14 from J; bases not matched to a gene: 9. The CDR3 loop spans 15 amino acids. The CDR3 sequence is CASSESGLAGPGEFF. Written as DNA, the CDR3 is TGTGCCAGCAGTGAATCGGGACTAGCGGGGCCGGGGGAGTTCTTC.

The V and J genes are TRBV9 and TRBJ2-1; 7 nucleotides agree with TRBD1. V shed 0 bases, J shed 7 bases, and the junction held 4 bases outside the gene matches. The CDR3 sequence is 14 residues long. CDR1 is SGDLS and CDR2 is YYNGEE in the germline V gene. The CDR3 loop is CASSVVTGKNEQFF. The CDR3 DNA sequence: TGTGCCAGCAGCGTAGTGACAGGGAAAAATGAGCAGTTCTTC.

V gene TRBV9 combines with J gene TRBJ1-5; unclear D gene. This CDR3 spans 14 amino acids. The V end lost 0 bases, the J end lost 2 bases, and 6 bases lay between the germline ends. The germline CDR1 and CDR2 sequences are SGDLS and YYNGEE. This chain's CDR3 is CASSVGGGNQPQHF. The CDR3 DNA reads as TGTGCCAGCAGCGTAGGAGGTGGCAATCAGCCCCAGCATTTT. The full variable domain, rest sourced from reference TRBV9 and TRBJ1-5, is DSGVTQTPKHLITATGQRVTLRCSPRSGDLSVYWYQQSLDQGLQFLIQYYNGEERAKGNILERFSAQQFPDLHSELNLSSLELGDSALYFCASSVGGGNQPQHFGDGTRLSIL.

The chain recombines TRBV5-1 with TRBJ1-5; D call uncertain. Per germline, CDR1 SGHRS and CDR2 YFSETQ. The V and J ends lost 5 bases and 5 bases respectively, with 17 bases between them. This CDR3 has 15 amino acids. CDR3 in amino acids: CASRRNPGSDQPQHF. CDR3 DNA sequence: TGCGCCAGCAGGAGGAATCCCGGTTCCGATCAGCCCCAGCATTTT.

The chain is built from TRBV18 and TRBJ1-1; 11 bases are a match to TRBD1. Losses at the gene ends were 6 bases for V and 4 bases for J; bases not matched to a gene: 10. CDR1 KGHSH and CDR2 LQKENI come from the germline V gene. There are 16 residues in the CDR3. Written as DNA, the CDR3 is TGTGCCAGCTCCCAGGGACAGGGGGTCAGGAGCACTGAAGCTTTCTTT. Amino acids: CASSQGQGVRSTEAFF.

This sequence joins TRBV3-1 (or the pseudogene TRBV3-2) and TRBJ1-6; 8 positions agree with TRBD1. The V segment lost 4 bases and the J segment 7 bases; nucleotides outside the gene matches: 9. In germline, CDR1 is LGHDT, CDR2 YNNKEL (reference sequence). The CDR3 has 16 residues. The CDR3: CASSPKNHRGNSPLHF. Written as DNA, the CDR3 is TGTGCCAGCAGCCCCAAGAACCACAGGGGGAATTCACCCCTCCACTTT.

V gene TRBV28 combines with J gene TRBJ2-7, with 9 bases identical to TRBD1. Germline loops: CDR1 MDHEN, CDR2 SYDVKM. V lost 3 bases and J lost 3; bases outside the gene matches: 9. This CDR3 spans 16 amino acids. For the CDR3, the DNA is TGTGCCAGCAGTTTCCAACGGACAGGGGCCCACTACGAGCAGTACTTC. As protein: CASSFQRTGAHYEQYF.

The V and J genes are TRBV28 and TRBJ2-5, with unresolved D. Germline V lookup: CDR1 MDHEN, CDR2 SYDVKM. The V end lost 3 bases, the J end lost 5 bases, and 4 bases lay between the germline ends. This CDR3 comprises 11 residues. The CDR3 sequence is CASSFAETQYF. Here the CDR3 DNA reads TGTGCCAGCAGTTTCGCGGAGACCCAGTACTTC.

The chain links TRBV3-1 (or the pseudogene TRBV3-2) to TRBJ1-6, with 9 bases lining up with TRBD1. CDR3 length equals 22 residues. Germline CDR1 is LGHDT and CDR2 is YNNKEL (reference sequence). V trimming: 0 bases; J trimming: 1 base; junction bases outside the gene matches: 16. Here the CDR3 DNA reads TGTGCCAGCAGCCAAGAGGAGCCCGGGACAGGGAAGTTTATTTCCTATAATTCACCCCTCCACTTT. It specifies CASSQEEPGTGKFISYNSPLHF.

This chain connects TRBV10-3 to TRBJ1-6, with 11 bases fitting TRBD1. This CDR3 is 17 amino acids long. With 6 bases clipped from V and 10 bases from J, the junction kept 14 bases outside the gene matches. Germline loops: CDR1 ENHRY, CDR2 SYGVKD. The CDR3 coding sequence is TGTGCCATCAGAGCGTCCGTAGGGACAGGGGGTGCATCACCCCTCCACTTT. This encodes CAIRASVGTGGASPLHF.